What follows describes a single T cell receptor (beta chain). What antigen it recognizes has not been identified. Base qualities are not provided; no much larger clone lies one nucleotide away. For this chain, trimming is 4 bases at the V end and 4 bases at the J end, and the number of junction bases without a gene match is 15. Counted from cysteine to phenylalanine, this CDR3 has 18 amino acids. The retained sequence is limited to the CDR3, 54 bases, with the frame set at the first base. Reading the germline V gene gives CDR1 MGHDK and CDR2 SYGVNS. This entry is derived from a study of control samples from healthy donors and cancer patients (dated by TCRdb to the early 2020s). The library was produced with the immunoSEQ multiplex PCR assay. TCRdb stores this immuneACCESS table with in-frame sequences only. Part of the clones is absent; in the studies checked, under half of the shortfall reflects unresolved V genes, and no reason is known for the rest. This sample holds about 140,000 clones; about 89% were observed only once. About 7.6% of the sample is in the top ten clones.

This TCR was recovered from a man aged 18 to 30 in good health. The sample taken for sequencing was blood. Rearrangement joined TRBV25-1 to TRBJ2-5, and 10 junctional nucleotides match TRBD2. The CDR3 protein is CASSGVAGGLRAGETQYF. The nucleotide sequence is TGTGCCAGCAGTGGGGTAGCGGGGGGACTTAGGGCTGGAGAGACCCAGTACTTC.